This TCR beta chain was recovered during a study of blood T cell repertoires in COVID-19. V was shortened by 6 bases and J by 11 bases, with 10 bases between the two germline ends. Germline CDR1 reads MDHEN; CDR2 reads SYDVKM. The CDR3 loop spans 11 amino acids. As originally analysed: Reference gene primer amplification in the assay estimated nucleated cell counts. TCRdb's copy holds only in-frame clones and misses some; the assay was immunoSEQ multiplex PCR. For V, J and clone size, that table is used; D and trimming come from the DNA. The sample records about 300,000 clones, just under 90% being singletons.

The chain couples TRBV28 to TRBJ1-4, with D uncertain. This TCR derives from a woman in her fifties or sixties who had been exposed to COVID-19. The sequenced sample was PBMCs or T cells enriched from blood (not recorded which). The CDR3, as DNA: TGTGCCAGCAGCCAAATGAGGAAACTGTTTTTT. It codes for CASSQMRKLFF.